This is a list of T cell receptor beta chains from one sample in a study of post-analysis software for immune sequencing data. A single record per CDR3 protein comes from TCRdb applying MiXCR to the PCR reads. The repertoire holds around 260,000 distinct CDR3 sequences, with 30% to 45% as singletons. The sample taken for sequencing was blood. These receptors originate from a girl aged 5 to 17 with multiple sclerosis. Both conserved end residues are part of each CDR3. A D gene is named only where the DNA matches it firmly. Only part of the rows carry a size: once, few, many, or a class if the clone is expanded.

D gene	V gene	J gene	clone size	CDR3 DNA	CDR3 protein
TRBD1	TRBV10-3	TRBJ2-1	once	TGTGCCATCAGGCGAATCGACAGGGGGTACAATGAGCAGTTCTTC	CAIRRIDRGYNEQFF
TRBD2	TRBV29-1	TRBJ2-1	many	TGCAGCGTTGAAGGCGGGAGGGCCGTGGGACTTGGCAGTGAGCAGTTCTTC	CSVEGGRAVGLGSEQFF
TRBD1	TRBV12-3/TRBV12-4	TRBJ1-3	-	TGTGCCAGCGGGTCCCGGGACAGGGCCCGACTCTCTGGAAACACCATATATTTT	CASGSRDRARLSGNTIYF
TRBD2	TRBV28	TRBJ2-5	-	TGTGCCAGCAGTTTGTCTACAGCGGGACAAGAGACCCAGTACTTC	CASSLSTAGQETQYF
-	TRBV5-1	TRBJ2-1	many	TGCGCCAGCAGCTTGCGCCCGGGACCCCCCCCCTACAATGAGCAGTTCTTC	CASSLRPGPPPYNEQFF
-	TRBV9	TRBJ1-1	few	TGTGCCAGCAGTCAGATGGGGGGGACTGAAGCTTTCTTT	CASSQMGGTEAFF
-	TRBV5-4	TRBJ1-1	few	TGTGCCAGCAGCTTGGATGGGGAACGGGCTTTCTTT	CASSLDGERAFF
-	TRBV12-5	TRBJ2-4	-	TGTGCTAGTGTTACTACCCCGGGACACGGAAACATTCAGTACTTC	CASVTTPGHGNIQYF
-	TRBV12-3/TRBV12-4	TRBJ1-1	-	TGTGCCAGCAGGGGGAGACCGAACACTGAAGCTTTCTTT	CASRGRPNTEAFF
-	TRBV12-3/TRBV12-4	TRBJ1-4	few	TGTGCCAGCAGTTCCGCCACAGGTTGGGCTAATGAAAAACTGTTTTTT	CASSSATGWANEKLFF
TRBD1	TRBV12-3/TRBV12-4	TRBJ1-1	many	TGTGCCAGCAGTGACGCCGGGACAGGGAACACTGAAGCTTTCTTT	CASSDAGTGNTEAFF
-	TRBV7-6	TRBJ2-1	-	TGTGCCAACAGCTCCGCGGGGCTCGGGGGCTCCTACAATGAGCAGTTCTTC	CANSSAGLGGSYNEQFF
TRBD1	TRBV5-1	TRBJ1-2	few	TGCGCCAGCAGCCGCGGATCGGGACAGGGGGACTATGGCTACACCTTC	CASSRGSGQGDYGYTF
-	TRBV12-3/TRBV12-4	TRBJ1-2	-	TGTGCCAGCGGGGACGGGAGTCGCTATGGCTACACCTTC	CASGDGSRYGYTF
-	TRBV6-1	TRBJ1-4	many	TGTGCCACAGACCGACGGGGTGAAAAACTGTTTTTT	CATDRRGEKLFF
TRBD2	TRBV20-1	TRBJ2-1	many	TGCAGTGCTTCGACTAGCGGGAGGTTCAATGAGCAGTTCTTC	CSASTSGRFNEQFF
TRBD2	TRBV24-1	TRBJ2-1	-	TGTGCCACCAGTGATCCCGGGACTAGCGGGAGGCGCAATGAGCAGTTCTTC	CATSDPGTSGRRNEQFF
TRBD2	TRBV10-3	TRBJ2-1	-	TGTGCCATCAGCTCCCGGGGAGCGGGAGGGGCGAGGAATGAGCAGTTCTTC	CAISSRGAGGARNEQFF
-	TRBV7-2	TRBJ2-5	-	TGTGCCAGCAGCCGGGGGAGGAGGGAGACCCAGTACTTC	CASSRGRRETQYF
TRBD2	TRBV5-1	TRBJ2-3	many	TGCGCCAGCAGCTTGGAAGGCTTGACTAGCGGACACACAGATACGCAGTATTTT	CASSLEGLTSGHTDTQYF
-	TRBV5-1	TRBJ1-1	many	TGCGCCAGCAGCTTGGTGGTCGAAACTGAAGCTTTCTTT	CASSLVVETEAFF
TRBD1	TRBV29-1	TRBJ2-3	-	TGCAGCGTTGATATCAGGACAGGGGTAGATACGCAGTATTTT	CSVDIRTGVDTQYF
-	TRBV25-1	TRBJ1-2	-	TGTGCCAGCCGTAAAGCCGGCACTAACTATGGCTACACCTTC	CASRKAGTNYGYTF
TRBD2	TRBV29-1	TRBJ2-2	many	TGCAGCGTTTTGACTAGCGGGAGGGCCAACACCGGGGAGCTGTTTTTT	CSVLTSGRANTGELFF
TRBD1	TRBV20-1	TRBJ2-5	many	TGCAGTGCTAGAGCCCTCCTGCAGGGGGCTGGGGAGACCCAGTACTTC	CSARALLQGAGETQYF
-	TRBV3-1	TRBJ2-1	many	TGTGCCAGCAGCCTTAGAGGGGGGACTGAGCAGTTCTTC	CASSLRGGTEQFF
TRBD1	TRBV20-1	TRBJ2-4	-	TGCAGTGCCCCGGACAGGTCTAAGGGATTCGCCAAAAACATTCAGTACTTC	CSAPDRSKGFAKNIQYF
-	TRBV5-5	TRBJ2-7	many	TGTGCCAGCAGCTTGAATTTGGCGAAAACTGCCACGGTCTCCTACGAGCAGTACTTC	CASSLNLAKTATVSYEQYF
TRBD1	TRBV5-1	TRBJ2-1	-	TGCGCCAGCAGCTTACAGGGGGCTGACAATGAGCAGTTCTTC	CASSLQGADNEQFF
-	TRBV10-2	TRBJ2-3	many	TGCGCCAGCAGTGAGTTGGAGCTAGAAGAAGATACGCAGTATTTT	CASSELELEEDTQYF
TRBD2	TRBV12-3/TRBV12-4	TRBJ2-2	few	TGTGCCAGCAGGCTAGGACTAGCCGGAGGCGGGGAGCTGTTTTTT	CASRLGLAGGGELFF
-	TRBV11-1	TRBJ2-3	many	TGTGCCAGCAGCTTTCCCAACTCCGAGAGTCTGTATTTT	CASSFPNSESLYF
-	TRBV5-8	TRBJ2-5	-	TGTGCCAGCAGCAGCGGGGTAGGGGGCCAAGAGACCCAGTACTTC	CASSSGVGGQETQYF
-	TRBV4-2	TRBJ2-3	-	TGTGCCAGCAGCCAATCCGCGAGAGGAGGCACAGATACGCAGTATTTT	CASSQSARGGTDTQYF